This T cell receptor (beta chain) derives from a study of early T cells in non-severe SARS-CoV-2 infection. Background on the study: Bulk RNA taken from unsorted whole blood was sequenced, leaving chains unpaired. Study outcomes and limitations: Anti-spike CD8 responses were favored in VDJdb matching, and private and CD4 specificities were missed.

This CDR3 is 15 amino acids long. The germline V and J ends were trimmed by 3 bases and 3 bases, with 11 bases remaining between them. Germline CDR1 and CDR2: SGHNT and YENEEA. Individually, cDNA molecules had unique molecular identifiers attached to them. TCRdb re-called the 5' RACE reads through MiXCR, storing one row per CDR3 protein. The table shows about 48,000 distinct CDR3 sequences, with under 7.5% occurring only once. A note on this clonotype: Its antigen is as yet unknown.

The starting material was whole blood, obtained at baseline. This TCR was sampled from an adult who was a healthcare worker with PCR-confirmed SARS-CoV-2 infection or an uninfected control (not recorded which). The chain links TRBV11-3 to TRBJ2-2, with D maybe TRBD1 (5 bases). CDR3 DNA: TGTGCCAGCAGCTTCCAGGGCGACCACACCGGGGAGCTGTTTTTT. Encoded protein: CASSFQGDHTGELFF.